The clone carrying this T cell receptor beta chain was seen a few times. No antigen is known for it. This entry is derived from a study of identical twins. Study-level results: Carriage of fewer insertions was seen in abundant cord blood beta clonotypes, whereas memory repertoires showed none.

TCRdb ran MiXCR on the 5' RACE reads and lists one entry per CDR3 protein. The sample carries roughly 710,000 distinct CDR3 sequences, 5.5% to 6.5% recorded once. The V gene lost 4 bases and the J gene lost 7 bases, with 20 bases spanning the gap. Germline CDR1 and CDR2: DFQATT and SNEGSKA (reference sequence). The CDR3 sequence is 15 residues long. The clonotype originates from a man between 18 and 29 years old in good health. Sequencing input: naive T cells sorted from blood. This chain uses TRBV20-1 with TRBJ1-5, with a possible D match to TRBD1 (5 bases). CDR3 region: CSATQLDKEGQPQHF. In nucleotides, the CDR3 is TGCAGTGCTACCCAGTTGGACAAGGAAGGGCAGCCCCAGCATTTT.